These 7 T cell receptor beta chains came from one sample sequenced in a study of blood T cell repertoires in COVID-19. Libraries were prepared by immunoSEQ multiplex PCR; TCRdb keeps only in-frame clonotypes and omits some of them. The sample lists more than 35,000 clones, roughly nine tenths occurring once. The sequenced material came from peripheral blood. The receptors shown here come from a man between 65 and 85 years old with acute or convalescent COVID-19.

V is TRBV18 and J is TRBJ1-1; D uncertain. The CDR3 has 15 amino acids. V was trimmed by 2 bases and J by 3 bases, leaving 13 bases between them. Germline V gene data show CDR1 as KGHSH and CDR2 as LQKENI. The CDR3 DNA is TGTGCCAGCTCACCAGTGGGAAGGGAGTACACTGAAGCTTTCTTT. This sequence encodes CASSPVGREYTEAFF. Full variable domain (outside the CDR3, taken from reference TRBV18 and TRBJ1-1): NAGVMQNPRHLVRRRGQEARLRCSPMKGHSHVYWYRQLPEEGLKFMVYLQKENIIDESGMPKERFSAEFPKEGPSILRIQQVVRGDSAAYFCASSPVGREYTEAFFGQGTRLTVV.

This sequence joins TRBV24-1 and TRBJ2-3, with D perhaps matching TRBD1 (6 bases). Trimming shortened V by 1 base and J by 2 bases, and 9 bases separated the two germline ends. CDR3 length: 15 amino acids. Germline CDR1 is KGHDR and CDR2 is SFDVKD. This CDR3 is CATSDFRDTTDTQYF. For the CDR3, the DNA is TGTGCCACCAGTGATTTCCGGGACACCACAGATACGCAGTATTTT.

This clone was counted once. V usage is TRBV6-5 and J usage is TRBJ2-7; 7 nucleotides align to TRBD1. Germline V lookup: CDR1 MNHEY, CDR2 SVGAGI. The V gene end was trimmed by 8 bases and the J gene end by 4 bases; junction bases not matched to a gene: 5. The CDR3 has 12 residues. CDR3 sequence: CASSAGGYEQYF. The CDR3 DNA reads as TGTGCCAGCTCCGCAGGGGGATACGAGCAGTACTTC.

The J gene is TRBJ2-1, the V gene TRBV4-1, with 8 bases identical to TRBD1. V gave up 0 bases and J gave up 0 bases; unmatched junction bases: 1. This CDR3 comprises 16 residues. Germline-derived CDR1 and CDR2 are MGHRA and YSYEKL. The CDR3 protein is CASSQDTGGSYNEQFF. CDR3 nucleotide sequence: TGCGCCAGCAGCCAAGATACAGGGGGCTCCTACAATGAGCAGTTCTTC.

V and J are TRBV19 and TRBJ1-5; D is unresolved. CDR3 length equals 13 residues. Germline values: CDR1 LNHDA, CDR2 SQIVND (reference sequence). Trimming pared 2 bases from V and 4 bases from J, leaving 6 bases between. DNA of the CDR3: TGTGCCAGTAGTATAATAGAGAATCAGCCCCAGCATTTT. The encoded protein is CASSIIENQPQHF.

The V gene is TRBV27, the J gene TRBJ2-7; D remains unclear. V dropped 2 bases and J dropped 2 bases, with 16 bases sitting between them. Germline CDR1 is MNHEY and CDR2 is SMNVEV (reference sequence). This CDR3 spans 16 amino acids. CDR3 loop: CASSLRMAGVTYEQYF. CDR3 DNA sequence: TGTGCCAGCAGTTTAAGGATGGCAGGCGTTACCTACGAGCAGTACTTC.

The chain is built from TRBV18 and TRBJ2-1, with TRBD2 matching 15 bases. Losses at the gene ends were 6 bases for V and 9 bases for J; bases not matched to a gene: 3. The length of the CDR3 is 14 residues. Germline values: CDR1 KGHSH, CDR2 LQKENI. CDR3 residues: CASSRGLAGGEQFF. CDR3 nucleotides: TGTGCCAGCTCCCGGGGACTAGCGGGAGGTGAGCAGTTCTTC.